This T cell receptor (beta chain) was found in a study of identical twins. V lost 1 base to trimming and J lost 1 base, with 9 bases between them. This CDR3 comprises 15 residues. Germline-derived CDR1 and CDR2 are KGHSH and LQKENI. Carrying unique molecular identifiers, the cDNA also gained a universal primer site through template switching. TCRdb passed the 5' RACE reads through MiXCR, listing each CDR3 protein once. The sample has about 890,000 distinct CDR3 sequences; 12% are singletons. These same data were also listed under a study on yellow fever vaccine responses in identical twins. That investigation notes: In identical twins, vaccine T cell responses appeared partly shared and partly individual.

The rearrangement joins TRBV18 to TRBJ2-3; D call uncertain. The receptor was isolated from a woman between 18 and 30 years old in good health. The specimen sequenced was PBMCs. CDR3 nucleotide sequence: TGTGCCAGCTCACCACGGGCTGAAGGCACAGATACGCAGTATTTT. Amino acids: CASSPRAEGTDTQYF.